The 21 T cell receptor beta chains presented below share a single source sample, sequenced in a study of T cells in Graves' hyperthyroidism and ophthalmopathy. RNA transcripts provided the source from which TCR beta CDR3 regions were amplified. Primed by the HTBI set, a first-round RT-PCR was run on the TCR CDR3. TCRdb recomputed calls from the multiplex PCR reads with MiXCR, one row per CDR3 protein. The repertoire includes fewer than 600,000 distinct CDR3 sequences, 14% of them detected once, and roughly 13% sits in the top ten. Sequenced material: blood. These receptors originate from a woman in her forties with Graves' hyperthyroidism.

This clonotype was seen at least ten times. The chain has TRBV29-1 and TRBJ1-1, with 8 bases that match TRBD1. CDR1 is SQVTM, CDR2 ANQGSEA, per germline. Unmatched junction bases numbered 4, after V lost 3 bases and J lost 4 bases. The CDR3 is 13 amino acids. The CDR3 nucleotides read TGCAGCGTTGAGTTAACAGGGGGCACTGAAGCTTTCTTT. This encodes CSVELTGGTEAFF.

This clonotype came up many times. V and J are TRBV24-1 and TRBJ2-1, with 8 bases lining up with TRBD1. V lost 10 bases to trimming and J lost 0 bases; unmatched junction nucleotides: 7. Germline-derived CDR1 and CDR2 are KGHDR and SFDVKD. The CDR3 totals 15 residues. CDR3 sequence reads: CATGGQGNSYNEQFF. CDR3 in DNA: TGTGCCACAGGAGGACAGGGCAACTCCTACAATGAGCAGTTCTTC.

This clonotype has ten or more counts. The chain is built from TRBV28 and TRBJ2-7; 8 nucleotides line up with TRBD2. The CDR3 consists of 17 residues. Germline V gene lookup returns CDR1 MDHEN and CDR2 SYDVKM. The ends lost 7 bases at V and 4 bases at J; junction bases unmatched: 18. The CDR3 here is CASILPSRGGSPYEQYF. The CDR3 DNA is TGTGCCAGCATCCTTCCCTCCCGGGGGGGGAGTCCTTACGAGCAGTACTTC.

DNA of the CDR3: TGTGCCAGCAGCTTAGTCACAGGGGGAAGAGGAAACACTGAAGCTTTCTTT. Translation gives CASSLVTGGRGNTEAFF. J is TRBJ1-1 and V is TRBV11-2; TRBD1 matches at 8 bases. V lost 1 base and J lost 2; bases outside the gene matches: 9. Germline CDR1 SGHAT, CDR2 FQNNGV. The CDR3 loop spans 17 amino acids.

The chain couples TRBV19 to TRBJ1-1; D is ambiguous. Germline V gene lookup returns CDR1 LNHDA and CDR2 SQIVND (reference sequence). The CDR3 totals 14 residues. The germline V and J ends were trimmed by 5 bases and 0 bases, with 10 bases remaining between them. The CDR3 reads CASSAGRMNTEAFF. CDR3 coding DNA: TGTGCCAGTAGTGCAGGACGGATGAACACTGAAGCTTTCTTT. The full variable domain, completed using reference TRBV19 and TRBJ1-1, is DGGITQSPKYLFRKEGQNVTLSCEQNLNHDAMYWYRQDPGQGLRLIYYSQIVNDFQKGDIAEGYSVSREKKESFPLTVTSAQKNPTAFYLCASSAGRMNTEAFFGQGTRLTVV.

This clonotype was seen ten or more times. The V and J genes are TRBV4-2 and TRBJ2-5; TRBD2 matches at 8 bases. Per the germline V gene, CDR1 is LGHNA and CDR2 is YNFKEQ. V shed 0 bases, J shed 5 bases, and the junction held 5 bases outside the gene matches. The CDR3 is 15 residues long. The CDR3, as DNA: TGTGCCAGCAGCCAAGATCCACTAGCGGAGGAGACCCAGTACTTC. Encoded protein: CASSQDPLAEETQYF.

V is TRBV7-9 and J is TRBJ2-3; D not certain. The CDR3 covers 15 residues. CDR1 is SEHNR and CDR2 is FQNEAQ in the germline V gene (reference sequence). V shed 7 bases and J shed 6 bases, with 20 bases lying between them. The DNA of the CDR3 is TGTGCCAGCATTTGGGGAAGGGTCCTGGAGGATACGCAGTATTTT. This gives the protein CASIWGRVLEDTQYF.

This clonotype was recorded many times. The chain carries TRBV28 and TRBJ2-3; D may be TRBD1 (5 bases). Trimming cost V 6 bases and J 1 base, with 17 bases left between them. The CDR3 runs to 16 residues. The germline CDR1 and CDR2 sequences are MDHEN and SYDVKM. CDR3 bases: TGTGCCAGCAGCCTCCCCGGACATTCACGCACAGATACGCAGTATTTT. The encoded protein is CASSLPGHSRTDTQYF.

CDR3 bases: TGTGCCAGCAGTTTTCCGGGACAGGGAAGAGAGCAGTACTTC. Its translation is CASSFPGQGREQYF. The chain combines TRBV28 with TRBJ2-5, with 9 bases that match TRBD1. V trimming: 3 bases; J trimming: 11 bases; junction bases outside the gene matches: 10. CDR1 MDHEN and CDR2 SYDVKM come from the germline V gene. The CDR3 totals 14 residues.

This clonotype was seen ten or more times. The chain uses TRBV7-2 and TRBJ2-2; 7 nucleotides align to TRBD2. J lost 4 bases, V lost 6 bases, and 2 bases had no gene match. The CDR3 runs to 13 residues. Germline CDR1 and CDR2: SGHTA and FQGNSA. CDR3 sequence: CASRASGTGELFF. The CDR3 DNA follows: TGTGCCAGCAGGGCTAGCGGCACCGGGGAGCTGTTTTTT.

CDR3 DNA: TGTGCCAGCAGTTACGACAGGTTCACAGATACGCAGTATTTT. The encoded protein is CASSYDRFTDTQYF. V and J are TRBV6-2 or TRBV6-3 and TRBJ2-3; D possibly corresponds to TRBD1 (6 bases). The CDR3 runs to 14 residues. The ends were cut back, 2 bases at V and 2 bases at J, with 8 bases in the middle. Germline V lookup: CDR1 MNHEY, CDR2 SVGEGT.

This clonotype was counted only a few times. The gene calls are TRBV7-8 and TRBJ2-1; 12 nucleotides line up with TRBD2. The germline V gene encodes CDR1 SGHVS and CDR2 FQNEAQ. V trimming: 5 bases; J trimming: 0 bases; junction bases outside the gene matches: 11. The CDR3 has 19 residues. The DNA of the CDR3 is TGTGCCAGCAGCCAATTTTCCGGACTAGCGGGAACCTCCTACAATGAGCAGTTCTTC. Translation gives CASSQFSGLAGTSYNEQFF.

This clonotype has ten or more counts. The chain carries TRBV18 and TRBJ1-2; D call uncertain. V lost 0 bases, J lost 5 bases, and 16 bases lay in between. This CDR3 has 16 residues. CDR1 is KGHSH, CDR2 LQKENI, per germline. In DNA, the CDR3 is TGTGCCAGCTCACCACCCTACAGCACCACTGGGTATGGCTACACCTTC. Protein sequence: CASSPPYSTTGYGYTF.

This rearrangement joins TRBV28 to TRBJ2-7; D gene unclear. The CDR3 spans 12 residues. Looked up from germline, CDR1 is MDHEN and CDR2 is SYDVKM. V was shortened by 2 bases and J by 4 bases, with 6 bases between the two germline ends. In nucleotides, the CDR3 is TGTGCCAGCAGTTTAAAGAAATACGAGCAGTACTTC. Its protein is CASSLKKYEQYF.

A few counts support this clonotype. This rearrangement joins TRBV27 to TRBJ1-5; D may be TRBD1 (5 bases). Germline V gene sequence: CDR1 MNHEY, CDR2 SMNVEV (reference sequence). Deletions cut 6 bases from V and 7 bases from J, with 19 bases between. CDR3 length: 15 residues. CDR3 loop: CASSREGRVGQPQHF. As DNA, the CDR3 is TGTGCCAGCAGCCGAGAGGGGCGCGTAGGACAGCCCCAGCATTTT.

This clonotype was seen at least ten times. The chain combines TRBV3-1 with TRBJ2-2; D remains ambiguous. The CDR3 has 16 residues. V lost 1 base and J 5 bases, leaving 14 bases between the germline ends. Germline CDR1 and CDR2: LGHDT and YNNKEL (reference sequence). In DNA form, the CDR3 reads TGTGCCAGCAGCCAAGGTCCTAGGCAAGTGACCGGGGAGCTGTTTTTT. Amino acid sequence: CASSQGPRQVTGELFF.

This clonotype was found many times. The DNA of the CDR3 is TGCAGTGCTAGTTCCCTCCTCGGCGGGAGAACGTCCTACAATGAGCAGTTCTTC. Amino acid sequence: CSASSLLGGRTSYNEQFF. The chain combines TRBV20-1 with TRBJ2-1, with 7 positions matching TRBD2. Per the germline V gene, CDR1 is DFQATT and CDR2 is SNEGSKA (reference sequence). V shed 3 bases and J 1 base; nucleotides not matched to a gene: 15. This CDR3 region has 18 residues.

In this sample, this clonotype turned up many times. The J gene is TRBJ2-5, the V gene TRBV28; perhaps TRBD1 as D (5 bases). Germline-derived CDR1 and CDR2 are MDHEN and SYDVKM. The CDR3 runs 12 residues. The V and J ends lost 6 bases and 6 bases respectively, with 11 bases between them. CDR3 sequence: CASRGLLKTQYF. The CDR3 nucleotides read TGTGCCAGCAGGGGGCTGTTGAAGACCCAGTACTTC.

This clonotype was counted once. With a much larger clone just one base away, this may be a read error. This rearrangement joins TRBV7-2 to TRBJ2-3; weak D call: TRBD1 (5 bases). Germline CDR1 is SGHTA and CDR2 is FQGNSA. The CDR3 consists of 14 residues. The CDR3 DNA reads as TGTGCCAGCAGCTTCCACGGTAGCACAGGTACGCAGTATTTT. It translates to CASSFHGSTGTQYF.

Worth noting for this clonotype: A read error may be the cause here, since a much bigger clone is one base away. V gene TRBV6-5 combines with J gene TRBJ2-7; D is unresolved. The V end was cut by 2 bases, the J end by 0 bases, with 2 bases between. CDR1 and CDR2 (germline): MNHEY, SVGAGI. This CDR3 region has 12 residues. In nucleotides, the CDR3 is TGTGCCAGCAGTTACAACTCCTACGAGCAGTACTTC. This codes for CASSYNSYEQYF.

The rearrangement uses TRBV7-3 and TRBJ2-6; D uncertain. Trimming cost V 5 bases and J 0 bases, with 17 bases left between them. This CDR3 region has 18 residues. From germline, CDR1 is SGHTA and CDR2 FQGTGA. The CDR3 coding sequence is TGTGCCAGCAGCCCGACCGGCAACCTCCTCTCTGGGGCCAACGTCCTGACTTTC. This encodes CASSPTGNLLSGANVLTF.